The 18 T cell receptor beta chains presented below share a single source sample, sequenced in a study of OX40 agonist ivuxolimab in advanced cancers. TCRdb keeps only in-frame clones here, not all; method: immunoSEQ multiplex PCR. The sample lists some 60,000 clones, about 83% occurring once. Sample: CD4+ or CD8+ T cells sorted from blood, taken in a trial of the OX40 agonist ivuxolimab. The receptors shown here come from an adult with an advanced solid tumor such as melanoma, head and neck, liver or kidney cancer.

The CDR3 region is CASSQGLAEGNEQFF. The DNA for the CDR3 is TGTGCCAGCAGCCAGGGACTAGCGGAGGGGAATGAGCAGTTCTTC. The V call is TRBV11-3, the J call TRBJ2-1, with 11 bases identical to TRBD2. This CDR3 has 15 residues. V lost 5 bases and J lost 7; bases outside the gene matches: 7. Germline CDR1 is SGHNT and CDR2 is YENEEA.

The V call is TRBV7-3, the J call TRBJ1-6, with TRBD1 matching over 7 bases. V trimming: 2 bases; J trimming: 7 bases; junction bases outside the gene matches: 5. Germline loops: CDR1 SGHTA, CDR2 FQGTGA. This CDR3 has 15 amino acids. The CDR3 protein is CASSLLGTANSPLHF. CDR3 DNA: TGTGCCAGCAGCTTATTGGGGACAGCCAATTCACCCCTCCACTTT.

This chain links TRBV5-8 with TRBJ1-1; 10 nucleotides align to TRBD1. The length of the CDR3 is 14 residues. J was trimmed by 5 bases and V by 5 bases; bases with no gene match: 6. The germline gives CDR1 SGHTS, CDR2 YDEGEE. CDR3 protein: CASRFRDRGTEAFF. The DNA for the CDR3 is TGTGCCAGCAGGTTCCGGGACAGGGGAACTGAAGCTTTCTTT.

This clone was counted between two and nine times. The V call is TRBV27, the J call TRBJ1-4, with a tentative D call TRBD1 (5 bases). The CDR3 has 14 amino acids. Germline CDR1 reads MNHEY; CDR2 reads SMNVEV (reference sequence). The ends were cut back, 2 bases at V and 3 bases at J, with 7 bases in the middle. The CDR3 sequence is CASSLGGANEKLFF. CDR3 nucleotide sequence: TGTGCCAGCAGTTTAGGGGGAGCTAATGAAAAACTGTTTTTT. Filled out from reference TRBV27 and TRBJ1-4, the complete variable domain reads EAQVTQNPRYLITVTGKKLTVTCSQNMNHEYMSWYRQDPGLGLRQIYYSMNVEVTDKGDVPEGYKVSRKEKRNFPLILESPSPNQTSLYFCASSLGGANEKLFFGSGTQLSVL.

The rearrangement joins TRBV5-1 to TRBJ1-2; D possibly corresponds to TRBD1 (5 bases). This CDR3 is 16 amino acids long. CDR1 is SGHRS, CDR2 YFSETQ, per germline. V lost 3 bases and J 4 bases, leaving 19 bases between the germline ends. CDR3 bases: TGCGCCAGCAGCTCGTCTCCCCAACAGGCGATCTATGGCTACACCTTC. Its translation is CASSSSPQQAIYGYTF. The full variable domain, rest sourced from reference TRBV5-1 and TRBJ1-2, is KAGVTQTPRYLIKTRGQQVTLSCSPISGHRSVSWYQQTPGQGLQFLFEYFSETQRNKGNFPGRFSGRQFSNSRSEMNVSTLELGDSALYLCASSSSPQQAIYGYTFGSGTRLTVV.

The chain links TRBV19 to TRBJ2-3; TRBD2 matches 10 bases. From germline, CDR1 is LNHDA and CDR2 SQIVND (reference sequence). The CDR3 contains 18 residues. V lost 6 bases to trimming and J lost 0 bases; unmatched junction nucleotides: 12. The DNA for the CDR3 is TGTGCCAGTAGCGGGGGGCTAGCGGGGGCCCCTAGCACAGATACGCAGTATTTT. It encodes CASSGGLAGAPSTDTQYF.

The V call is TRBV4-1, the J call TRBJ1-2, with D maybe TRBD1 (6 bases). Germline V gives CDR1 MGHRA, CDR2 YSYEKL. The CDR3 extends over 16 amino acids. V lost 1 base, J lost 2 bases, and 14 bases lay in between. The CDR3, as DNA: TGCGCCAGCAGCCAAGTAACCGGGACACCAAACTATGGCTACACCTTC. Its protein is CASSQVTGTPNYGYTF.

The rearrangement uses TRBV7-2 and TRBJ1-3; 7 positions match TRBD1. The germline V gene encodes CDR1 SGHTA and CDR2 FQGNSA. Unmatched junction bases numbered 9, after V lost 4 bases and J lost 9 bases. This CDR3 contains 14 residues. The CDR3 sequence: CASSSMTGSGTIYF. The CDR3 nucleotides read TGTGCCAGCAGCTCCATGACAGGGAGTGGCACCATATATTTT.

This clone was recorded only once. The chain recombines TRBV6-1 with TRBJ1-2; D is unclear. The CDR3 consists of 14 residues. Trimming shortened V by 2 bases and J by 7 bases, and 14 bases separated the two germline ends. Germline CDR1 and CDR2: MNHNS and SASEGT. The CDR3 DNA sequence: TGTGCCAGCAGTGAATTGGTAGAGGGCTCTGGCTACACCTTC. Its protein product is CASSELVEGSGYTF.

The CDR3 nucleotides are TGTGCCACCCGCGCCCCGAACACCGGGGAGCTGTTTTTT. It codes for CATRAPNTGELFF. This chain links TRBV10-3 with TRBJ2-2; D unresolved. Germline V gene lookup returns CDR1 ENHRY and CDR2 SYGVKD. The CDR3 loop spans 13 amino acids. V gave up 10 bases and J gave up 0 bases, with 9 bases separating them.

The CDR3 here is CAIRSFGTVKDTQYF. DNA for the CDR3: TGTGCCATCAGAAGTTTTGGGACAGTAAAGGATACGCAGTATTTT. The chain recombines TRBV10-3 with TRBJ2-3, with 7 bases fitting TRBD1. Germline V lookup: CDR1 ENHRY, CDR2 SYGVKD. V was clipped by 6 bases and J by 6 bases; unmatched bases: 12. CDR3 size: 15 residues.

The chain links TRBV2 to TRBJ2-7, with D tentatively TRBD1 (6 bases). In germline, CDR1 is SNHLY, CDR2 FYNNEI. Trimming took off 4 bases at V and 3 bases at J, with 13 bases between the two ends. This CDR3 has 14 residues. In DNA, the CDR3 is TGTGCCAGCAGTGGTTACACAGGGTACTACGAGCAGTACTTC. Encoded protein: CASSGYTGYYEQYF. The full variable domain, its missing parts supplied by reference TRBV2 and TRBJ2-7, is EPEVTQTPSHQVTQMGQEVILRCVPISNHLYFYWYRQILGQKVEFLVSFYNNEISEKSEIFDDQFSVERPDGSNFTLKIRSTKLEDSAMYFCASSGYTGYYEQYFGPGTRLTVT.

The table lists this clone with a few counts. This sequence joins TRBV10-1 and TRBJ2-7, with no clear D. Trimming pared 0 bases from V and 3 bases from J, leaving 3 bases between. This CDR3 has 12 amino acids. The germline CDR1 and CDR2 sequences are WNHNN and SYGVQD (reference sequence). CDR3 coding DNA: TGCGCCAGCAGTGAGTCCAGCTACGAGCAGTACTTC. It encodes CASSESSYEQYF.

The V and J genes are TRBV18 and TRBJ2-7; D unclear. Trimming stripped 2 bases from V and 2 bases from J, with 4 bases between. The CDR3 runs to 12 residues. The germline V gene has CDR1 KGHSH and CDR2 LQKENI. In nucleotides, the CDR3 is TGTGCCAGCTCACCAGACCCCTACGAGCAGTACTTC. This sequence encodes CASSPDPYEQYF.

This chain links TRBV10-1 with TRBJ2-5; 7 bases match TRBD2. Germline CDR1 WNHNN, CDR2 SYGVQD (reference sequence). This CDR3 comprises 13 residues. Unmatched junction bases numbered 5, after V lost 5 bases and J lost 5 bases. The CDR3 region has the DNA TGCGCCAGCAGTCGGGACTATCGGGAGACCCAGTACTTC. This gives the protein CASSRDYRETQYF.

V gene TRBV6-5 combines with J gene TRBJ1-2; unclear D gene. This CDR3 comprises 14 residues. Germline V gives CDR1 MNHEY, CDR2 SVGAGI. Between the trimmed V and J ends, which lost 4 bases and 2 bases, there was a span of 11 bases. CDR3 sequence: CASSSLVENYGYTF. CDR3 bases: TGTGCCAGCAGTTCCCTGGTCGAAAACTATGGCTACACCTTC.

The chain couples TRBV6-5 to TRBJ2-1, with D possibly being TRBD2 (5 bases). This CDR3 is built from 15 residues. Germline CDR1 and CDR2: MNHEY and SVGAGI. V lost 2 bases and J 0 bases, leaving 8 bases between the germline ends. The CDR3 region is CASSYSGPSYNEQFF. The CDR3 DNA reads TGTGCCAGCAGTTACAGCGGCCCCTCCTACAATGAGCAGTTCTTC.

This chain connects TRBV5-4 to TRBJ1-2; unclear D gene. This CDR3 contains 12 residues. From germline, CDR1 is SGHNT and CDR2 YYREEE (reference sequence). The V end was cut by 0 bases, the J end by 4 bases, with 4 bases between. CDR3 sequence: CASSLDSYGYTF. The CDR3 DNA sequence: TGTGCCAGCAGCTTGGACAGCTATGGCTACACCTTC. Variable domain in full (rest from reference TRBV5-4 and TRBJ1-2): ETGVTQSPTHLIKTRGQQVTLRCSSQSGHNTVSWYQQALGQGPQFIFQYYREEENGRGNFPPRFSGLQFPNYSSELNVNALELDDSALYLCASSLDSYGYTFGSGTRLTVV.